This T cell receptor (beta chain) came from a study of CD8 T cells in acute hepatitis C reinfection (dated by TCRdb to the early 2020s). General notes on the study: The TCRbeta repertoire of CD8+ T cells specific for the HCV NS3-1073 epitope was profiled during acute infection and after viral clearance. A handful of spontaneous resolvers provided paired acute and follow-up samples.

The CDR3 covers 13 residues, taking in both the cysteine and the phenylalanine. The entry retains the CDR3 DNA only, 39 bases that are in frame from base 1. The germline V gene (reference sequence) provides CDR1 GTSNPN and CDR2 SVGIG. Relative to germline, V is 5 bases shorter and J is 0 bases shorter, with 10 bases between their ends. As concerns this clone: Which antigen it targets is not known. No qualities accompany the bases; no much larger clone lies one base away.

The FACS-sorted cells had their genomic DNA extracted, and the commercial immunoSEQ service was used to sequence the TCRbeta chains. The study's processing was this. ImmunoSEQ Analyzer software v3.0 and R v3.5.1 were used to analyze the repertoire data. Sequences containing stop codons or out-of-frame rearrangements were removed, so only productive rearrangements were analyzed. The sequencing provider supplied the metrics for Simpson diversity, Shannon entropy, CDR3 length and nucleotide addition. Clonotypes were categorized by frequency as dominant, sub-dominant, low or lowest abundance, and clonotypes below 0.1% were excluded from most analyses. Any CDR3 amino acid clonotype present in at least two subjects at a cumulative frequency of at least 0.5% was labeled public. TCRdb took this table from immuneACCESS and kept in-frame rearrangements with V and J called. Such tables lack part of the clones; where checked against another copy, unresolved V genes explain under half of the gap, and the rest is unexplained. V and J calls and clone size are copied from that table; D and trimming were computed from the DNA. This sample is represented by approximately 39,000 clones; around nine tenths of them were singletons. The ten largest clones represent 0.5% of the sample.

What the work shows at the level of the full study, not this receptor alone: It was rare for CDR3 sequences to be shared with other epitopes, and exact matching may have been limited by differing sequencing approaches. Follow-up repertoires were not available for chronically infected subjects, because NS3-1073 specific cells were too rare to be sorted. Diversity in the NS3-1073 specific repertoires was high, and no significant differences in diversity emerged among acute resolver, follow-up resolver and acute chronic samples. Only the TCRbeta chain was sequenced in bulk, so alphabeta pairing of public clonotypes could not be determined. All groups preferentially used the TRBV04 and TRBV06 gene families, and overrepresentation in the naive pool did not explain this preferential usage. Approximately 13 public clonotypes were identified irrespective of outcome, and one of the public clonotypes used V04-02/J02-02.

Sample time point, as interpreted from the label and publication: naive CD8 control sorted from an acute-time-point sample. Enrolled in the Montreal Hepatitis C Cohort (HEPCO) in Canada, the donors were people who inject drugs, and these donors were followed every 3 months. Acute primary HCV infection was defined by a positive HCV RNA or antibody test following a negative test within the previous 24 weeks. Cells were surface stained with CD3, CD8 and CD45RO antibodies, and an aqua fixable dye was used to exclude dead cells. The cohort also included a handful of subjects who developed chronic infection, defined as HCV RNA positivity at 24 weeks. Negative selection by means of the MACS CD8+ T cell Isolation Kit yielded CD8+ T cells from peripheral blood mononuclear cells recovered from cryopreservation by thawing. Sorting of the cells was done on a BD FACSAria II cell sorter.

The source material was naive CD8+ T cells from PBMCs. The cell subset or site label of this sample denotes: sorted total naive CD45RO-negative CD8+ T cells. Rearrangement joined TRBV30 to TRBJ2-5; a tentative D call is TRBD2 (5 bases match). This clonotype was obtained from a man aged 30-40 years with chronic hepatitis C. The CDR3 sequence is CAWESGNQETQYF. The nucleotide sequence reads TGTGCCTGGGAATCGGGGAACCAAGAGACCCAGTACTTC.